This passage covers 5 T cell receptor beta chains from one sample sequenced in a study of CD8 T cells in Susac syndrome (dated by TCRdb to between 2018 and 2021). Preparation of the library involved the immunoSEQ multiplex PCR assay. RNA was extracted using the RNeasy kit, and about 0.45 to 1 ug of the RNA was reverse transcribed with random hexamers. Through fastp at Q25 and MiXCR, TCRdb rebuilt clones from the public reads, retaining in-frame beta chains. Here each entry gathers all rows of one CDR3 protein and keeps the most common genes and DNA. For this sample there are hundreds of thousands of distinct CDR3 sequences; 93% appear just once. The ten largest clones capture about 0.071% of the sample. The source material was CD4+ T cells from PBMCs. The origin of the receptors is a human donor with multiple sclerosis.

This chain joins TRBV28 and TRBJ2-4; TRBD1 matches 7 bases. The CDR3 sequence is 16 residues long. The trim removed 5 bases at V and 6 bases at J, leaving 13 bases unmatched. Germline V gene lookup returns CDR1 MDHEN and CDR2 SYDVKM. The CDR3: CASSPIGTERGNIQYF. Here the CDR3 DNA reads TGTGCCAGCAGTCCGATCGGGACAGAAAGGGGAAACATTCAGTACTTC.

The gene calls are TRBV20-1 and TRBJ2-3; 10 bases align to TRBD2. With V trimmed by 5 bases and J by 5 bases, 10 bases remained unmatched. There are 15 residues in the CDR3. CDR1 and CDR2 (germline): DFQATT, SNEGSKA (reference sequence). CDR3 DNA sequence: TGCAGTGCTCCTGGGAGCGGGAGGGGGGGAGATACGCAGTATTTT. As protein: CSAPGSGRGGDTQYF.

The chain joins TRBV7-9 to TRBJ2-7; 11 bases line up with TRBD1. V was pared by 5 bases and J by 6 bases, with 3 bases of the junction left unmatched. Germline CDR1 SEHNR, CDR2 FQNEAQ (reference sequence). CDR3 length: 13 amino acids. The CDR3 coding sequence is TGTGCCAGCAGCGCGGGACAGGGGGGCGAGCAGTACGTC. Translating it yields CASSAGQGGEQYV.

Concerning this clonotype: Its ends do not fully match the called genes, so a read error is possible. This chain joins TRBV7-8 and TRBJ2-3; 13 nucleotides match TRBD2. Germline CDR1 reads SGHVS; CDR2 reads FQNEAQ. The CDR3 consists of 14 residues. CDR3 in DNA: TGTGCCAGCAGCCCCGACCCACTAGCGGGGGGGCCGAGTTTT. Protein product: CASSPDPLAGGPSF.

This chain connects TRBV29-1 to TRBJ2-5; tentatively, D is TRBD2 (6 bases). This CDR3 contains 12 residues. Germline V CDR1 and CDR2: SQVTM, ANQGSEA. Trimming left V 2 bases short and J 2 bases short, with 6 bases between. The CDR3, as DNA: TGCAGCGTTGAACGGGGGCAAGAGACCCAGTACTTC. Amino acid sequence: CSVERGQETQYF.